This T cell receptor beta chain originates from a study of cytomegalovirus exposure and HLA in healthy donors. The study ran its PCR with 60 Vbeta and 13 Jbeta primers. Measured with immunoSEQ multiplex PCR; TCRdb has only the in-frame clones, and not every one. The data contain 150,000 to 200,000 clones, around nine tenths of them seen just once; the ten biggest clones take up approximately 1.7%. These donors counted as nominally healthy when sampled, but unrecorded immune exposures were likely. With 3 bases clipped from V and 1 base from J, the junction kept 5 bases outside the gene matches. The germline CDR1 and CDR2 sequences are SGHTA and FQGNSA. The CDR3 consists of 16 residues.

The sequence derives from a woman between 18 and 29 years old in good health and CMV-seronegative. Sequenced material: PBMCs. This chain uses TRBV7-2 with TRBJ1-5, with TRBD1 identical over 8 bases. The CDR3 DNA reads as TGTGCCAGCAGCTTTCAGACAGGGGACAGCAATCAGCCCCAGCATTTT. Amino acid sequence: CASSFQTGDSNQPQHF.